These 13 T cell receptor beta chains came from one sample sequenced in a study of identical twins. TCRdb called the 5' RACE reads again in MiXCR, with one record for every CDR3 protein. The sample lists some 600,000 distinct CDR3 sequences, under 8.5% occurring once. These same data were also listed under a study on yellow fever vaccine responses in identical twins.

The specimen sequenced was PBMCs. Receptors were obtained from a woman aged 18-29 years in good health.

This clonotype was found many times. The CDR3 bases are TGCGCCAGCAGAAAAAGCGGGAGTCCTAGCACCGGGGAGCTGTTTTTT. Translation gives CASRKSGSPSTGELFF. The chain combines TRBV5-1 with TRBJ2-2; TRBD2 aligns across 8 bases. Trimming at V came to 5 bases and at J to 4 bases, leaving 10 bases not matched to a gene. This CDR3 has 16 residues. Germline values: CDR1 SGHRS, CDR2 YFSETQ.

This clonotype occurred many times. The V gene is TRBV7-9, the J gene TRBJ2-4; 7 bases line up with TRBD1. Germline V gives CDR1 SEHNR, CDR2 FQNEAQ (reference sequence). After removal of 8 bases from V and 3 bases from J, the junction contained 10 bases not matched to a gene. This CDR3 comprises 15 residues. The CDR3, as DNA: TGTGCCAGCCTCCAAGGGGGCGTCGGCAAAAACATTCAGTACTTC. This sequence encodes CASLQGGVGKNIQYF.

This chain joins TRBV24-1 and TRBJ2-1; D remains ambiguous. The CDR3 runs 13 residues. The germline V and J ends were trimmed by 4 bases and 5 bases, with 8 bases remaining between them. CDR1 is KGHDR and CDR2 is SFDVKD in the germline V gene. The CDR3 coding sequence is TGTGCCACCAGTGACCCGGAAGACAATGAGCAGTTCTTC. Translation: CATSDPEDNEQFF.

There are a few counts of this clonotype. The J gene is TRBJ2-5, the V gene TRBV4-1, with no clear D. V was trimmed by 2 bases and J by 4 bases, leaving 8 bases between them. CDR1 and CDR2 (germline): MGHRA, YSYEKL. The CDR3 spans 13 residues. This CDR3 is CASSQIIRETQYF. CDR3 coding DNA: TGCGCCAGCAGCCAAATAATCCGAGAGACCCAGTACTTC.

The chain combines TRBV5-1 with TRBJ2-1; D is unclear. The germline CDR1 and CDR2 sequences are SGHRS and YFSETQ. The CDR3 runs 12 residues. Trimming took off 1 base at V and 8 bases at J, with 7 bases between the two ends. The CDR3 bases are TGCGCCAGCAGCTTGAACGGCCATGAGCAGTTCTTC. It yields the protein CASSLNGHEQFF.

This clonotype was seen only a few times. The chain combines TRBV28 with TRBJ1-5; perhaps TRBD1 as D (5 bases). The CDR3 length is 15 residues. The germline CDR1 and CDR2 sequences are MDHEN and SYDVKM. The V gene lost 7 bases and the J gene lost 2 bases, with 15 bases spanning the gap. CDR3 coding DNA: TGTGCCAGCATCGCGGGGCTACGGGGCAATCAGCCCCAGCATTTT. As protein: CASIAGLRGNQPQHF.

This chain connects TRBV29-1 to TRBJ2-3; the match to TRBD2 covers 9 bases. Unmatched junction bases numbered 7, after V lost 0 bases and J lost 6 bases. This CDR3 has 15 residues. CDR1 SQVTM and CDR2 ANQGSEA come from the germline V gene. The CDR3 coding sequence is TGCAGCGTTGAAGACTTAGCGGGGGCGTCGGATACGCAGTATTTT. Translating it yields CSVEDLAGASDTQYF.

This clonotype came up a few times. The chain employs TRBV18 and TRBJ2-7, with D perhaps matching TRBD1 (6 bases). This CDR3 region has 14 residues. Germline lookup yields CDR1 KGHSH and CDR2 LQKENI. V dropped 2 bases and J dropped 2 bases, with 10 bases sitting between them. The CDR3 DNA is TGTGCCAGCTCACCAGTTCAGGGGCCCTACGAGCAGTACGTC. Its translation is CASSPVQGPYEQYV.

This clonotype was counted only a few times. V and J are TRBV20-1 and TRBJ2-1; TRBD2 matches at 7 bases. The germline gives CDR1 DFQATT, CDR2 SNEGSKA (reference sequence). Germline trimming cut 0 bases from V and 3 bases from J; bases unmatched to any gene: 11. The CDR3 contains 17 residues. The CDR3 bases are TGCAGTGCTAGAGATTGGTTCGGGGGGACTAACTACAATGAGCAGTTCTTC. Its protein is CSARDWFGGTNYNEQFF.

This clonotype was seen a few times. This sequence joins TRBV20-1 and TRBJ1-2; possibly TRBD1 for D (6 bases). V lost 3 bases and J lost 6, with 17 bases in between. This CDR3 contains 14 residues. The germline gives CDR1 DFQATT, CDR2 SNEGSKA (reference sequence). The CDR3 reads CSASPTVGGHGYTF. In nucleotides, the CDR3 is TGCAGTGCTAGTCCCACCGTGGGGGGGCATGGCTACACCTTC.

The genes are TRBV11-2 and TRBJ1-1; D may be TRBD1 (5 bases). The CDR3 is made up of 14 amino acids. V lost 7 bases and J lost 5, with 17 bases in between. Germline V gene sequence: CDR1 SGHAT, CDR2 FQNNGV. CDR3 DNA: TGTGCCAGCACCACCGCCTGGGGGAGGACTGAAGCTTTCTTT. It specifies CASTTAWGRTEAFF.

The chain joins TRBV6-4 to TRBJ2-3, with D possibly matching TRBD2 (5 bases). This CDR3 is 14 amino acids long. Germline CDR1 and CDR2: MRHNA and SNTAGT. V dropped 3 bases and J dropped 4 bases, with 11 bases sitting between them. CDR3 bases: TGTGCCAGCAGTGATGGATCCGGGGCAGATACGCAGTATTTT. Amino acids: CASSDGSGADTQYF.

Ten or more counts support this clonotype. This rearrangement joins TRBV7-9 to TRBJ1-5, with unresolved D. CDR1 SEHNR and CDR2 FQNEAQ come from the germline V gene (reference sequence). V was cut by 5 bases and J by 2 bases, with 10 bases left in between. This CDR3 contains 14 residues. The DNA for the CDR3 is TGTGCCAGCAGCGGTGACACAGGCAATCAGCCCCAGCATTTT. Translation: CASSGDTGNQPQHF.